The rows below give T cell receptor beta chains drawn from one sample of a study of tumor-infiltrating lymphocytes in localized non-small cell lung cancer. The assay was immunoSEQ multiplex PCR, and TCRdb's table has in-frame clones only and misses some. The data contain some 22,000 clones, approximately 71% of them singletons. Sequencing was performed on lung tumor tissue. The receptors here all came from a human donor with non-small cell lung cancer. Each CDR3 is given with its conserved first and last residue. Each record gives: CDR3 protein, CDR3 DNA, J gene, clone size, D gene, V gene. The D gene is left open where the match is weak. The listing skips clone size in some rows; elsewhere it reads once, few, many or a size class.

CAISIDPREGNTIYF	TGTGCCATCAGCATCGACCCCCGTGAGGGAAACACCATATATTTT	TRBJ1-3	.	.	TRBV10-3
CASSYGGQSSGNTIYF	TGTGCCAGCAGTTACGGTGGACAGAGCTCTGGAAACACCATATATTTT	TRBJ1-3	.	.	TRBV6-6
CASRAGVDTQYF	TGTGCCAGCAGGGCAGGGGTAGATACGCAGTATTTT	TRBJ2-3	.	.	TRBV7-9
CASNAGGEINQPQHF	TGTGCCAGCAACGCAGGGGGTGAAATCAATCAGCCCCAGCATTTT	TRBJ1-5	.	TRBD1	TRBV28
CASSLVPGQGASNEQFF	TGTGCCAGCAGCTTAGTCCCGGGACAGGGGGCTAGTAATGAGCAGTTCTTC	TRBJ2-1	.	TRBD1	TRBV7-2
CASSLASWGRDEQYF	TGTGCCAGCAGCTTAGCGAGTTGGGGGCGGGACGAGCAGTACTTC	TRBJ2-7	.	.	TRBV7-9
CSVAVSSTNTGELFF	TGCAGCGTTGCTGTGTCCAGCACGAACACCGGGGAGCTGTTTTTT	TRBJ2-2	.	.	TRBV29-1
CASSSREGHDTIYF	TGTGCCAGCAGCTCCCGGGAGGGGCATGACACCATATATTTT	TRBJ1-3	few	.	TRBV7-6
CASSEGRTRSTDTQYF	TGTGCCAGCAGCGAAGGCCGTACAAGAAGCACAGATACGCAGTATTTT	TRBJ2-3	.	.	TRBV11-3
CASSFPGLNSYEQYF	TGTGCCAGCAGCTTCCCGGGCCTAAACTCCTACGAGCAGTACTTC	TRBJ2-7	.	.	TRBV11-2
CASSLGRGSNEAFF	TGTGCCAGCAGTTTAGGACGGGGATCAAATGAAGCTTTCTTT	TRBJ1-1	medium-sized	.	TRBV28
CASSRTPGASYEQYF	TGCGCCAGCAGCCGTACCCCGGGCGCCTCCTACGAGCAGTACTTC	TRBJ2-7	.	.	TRBV5-1
CASSRGTARETQYF	TGTGCCAGCAGTCGGGGGACAGCCCGAGAGACCCAGTACTTC	TRBJ2-5	.	.	TRBV27
CASSKQRQGPYMNTEAFF	TGCGCCAGCAGCAAACAAAGACAGGGCCCCTACATGAACACTGAAGCTTTCTTT	TRBJ1-1	.	TRBD1	TRBV4-3
CASSHVGTGGNGANVLTF	TGTGCCAGCTCACACGTCGGGACAGGGGGCAATGGGGCCAACGTCCTGACTTTC	TRBJ2-6	.	TRBD1	TRBV18
CASSLEGRGYTF	TGTGCCAGCAGCTTGGAGGGCCGTGGCTACACCTTC	TRBJ1-2	few	.	TRBV5-4
CASSPRVVGTDTQYF	TGTGCCAGCAGCCCCAGGGTGGTGGGAACAGATACGCAGTATTTT	TRBJ2-3	.	.	TRBV5-5
CASSGTVTGELFF	TGTGCCAGCAGCGGGACAGTAACCGGGGAGCTGTTTTTT	TRBJ2-2	.	.	TRBV9
CASRATSGITDTQYF	TGTGCCAGCAGGGCGACTAGCGGGATTACAGATACGCAGTATTTT	TRBJ2-3	.	TRBD2	TRBV6-4
CAWSIPRLAGGFTDTQYF	TGTGCCTGGAGTATCCCCCGACTAGCGGGAGGCTTCACAGATACGCAGTATTTT	TRBJ2-3	.	TRBD2	TRBV30
CASSPRGVVVTDTQYF	TGTGCCAGCAGCCCCCGGGGGGTAGTAGTAACAGATACGCAGTATTTT	TRBJ2-3	once	TRBD2	TRBV7-8
CATPGVSGNTIYF	TGTGCCACCCCAGGGGTCTCTGGAAACACCATATATTTT	TRBJ1-3	.	.	TRBV11-2
CASSPLARGGNQPQHF	TGTGCCAGCAGCCCCCTGGCGAGGGGAGGCAATCAGCCCCAGCATTTT	TRBJ1-5	.	.	TRBV7-3
CASSPTSGSRNEQFF	TGTGCCAGCTCACCAACTAGCGGGAGCCGCAATGAGCAGTTCTTC	TRBJ2-1	.	TRBD2	TRBV18
CASSLESGTGGSSYNEQFF	TGTGCCAGCAGCTTAGAGTCCGGGACAGGGGGGAGCTCCTACAATGAGCAGTTCTTC	TRBJ2-1	.	TRBD1	TRBV11-3
CASSWTENSNQPQHF	TGTGCCAGCAGTTGGACGGAGAATAGCAATCAGCCCCAGCATTTT	TRBJ1-5	.	.	TRBV6-1
CASSLSASYEQYF	TGTGCCAGCAGCTTGTCAGCCTCCTACGAGCAGTACTTC	TRBJ2-7	.	.	TRBV7-3
CASSRLTSGVYNEQFF	TGTGCCAGCAGCCGACTGACTAGCGGGGTGTACAATGAGCAGTTCTTC	TRBJ2-1	.	TRBD2	TRBV27
CASSQVRGTSGSYSSYNEQFF	TGTGCCAGCAGCCAAGTCAGGGGGACTAGCGGGAGTTATAGCTCCTACAATGAGCAGTTCTTC	TRBJ2-1	.	TRBD2	TRBV4-2
CASNPGTGYNEQFF	TGTGCCAGCAACCCCGGGACTGGATACAATGAGCAGTTCTTC	TRBJ2-1	few	.	TRBV21-1
CASIPPRGGNTEAFF	TGTGCCAGCATCCCCCCCAGGGGCGGGAACACTGAAGCTTTCTTT	TRBJ1-1	large	.	TRBV6-5
CASKKQGAMNTEAFF	TGTGCCAGTAAAAAACAGGGGGCCATGAACACTGAAGCTTTCTTT	TRBJ1-1	.	TRBD1	TRBV19
CASSKTAMNQPQHF	TGTGCCAGCTCAAAGACGGCTATGAACCAGCCCCAGCATTTT	TRBJ1-5	.	.	TRBV18
CASSWGGPPGGEQYF	TGTGCCAGCTCGTGGGGCGGACCCCCCGGAGGCGAGCAGTACTTC	TRBJ2-7	.	.	TRBV28
CASSLRGSTATGELFF	TGTGCCAGCAGCTTACGCGGGAGCACGGCCACCGGGGAGCTGTTTTTT	TRBJ2-2	.	TRBD2	TRBV7-9
CASRITRGSNTEAFF	TGTGCCAGCAGAATAACCAGGGGAAGTAACACTGAAGCTTTCTTT	TRBJ1-1	.	.	TRBV6-5
CAWQGSYNEQFF	TGTGCCTGGCAGGGATCCTACAATGAGCAGTTCTTC	TRBJ2-1	.	.	TRBV30
CASSYSKSGTNGYTF	TGTGCCAGCAGTTACTCTAAGTCAGGGACTAATGGCTACACCTTC	TRBJ1-2	.	.	TRBV6-6
CASSEAGGGSPSTDTQYF	TGTGCCAGCAGTGAAGCGGGGGGCGGGAGCCCTAGCACAGATACGCAGTATTTT	TRBJ2-3	few	.	TRBV6-1
CASSEAAGEQPQHF	TGTGCCAGCAGTGAGGCCGCAGGGGAGCAGCCCCAGCATTTT	TRBJ1-5	.	.	TRBV2
CASSYQAAGTQYF	TGTGCCAGCAGCTATCAGGCGGCGGGGACCCAGTACTTC	TRBJ2-5	.	.	TRBV7-2
CASSLGGPGQVNNEQYF	TGTGCCAGCAGCTTAGGCGGCCCGGGACAGGTGAACAACGAGCAGTACTTC	TRBJ2-7	.	TRBD1	TRBV7-2
CASSPRAGRDTGELFF	TGTGCCAGCAGCCCCCGGGCCGGGAGGGACACCGGGGAGCTGTTTTTT	TRBJ2-2	.	TRBD2	TRBV11-2
CASSSDGGNQPQHF	TGTGCCAGCAGTTCCGACGGGGGGAATCAGCCCCAGCATTTT	TRBJ1-5	.	.	TRBV28
CASTTGVYEQYF	TGTGCCAGCACGACAGGGGTTTACGAGCAGTACTTC	TRBJ2-7	.	TRBD1	TRBV2
CASSRGLAGGWNNEQFF	TGTGCCAGCAGCCGTGGACTAGCGGGAGGGTGGAACAATGAGCAGTTCTTC	TRBJ2-1	.	TRBD2	TRBV7-9
CASSPGGVSGNTIYF	TGTGCCAGCAGTCCTGGAGGGGTTTCTGGAAACACCATATATTTT	TRBJ1-3	.	.	TRBV28
CASTPTSGIYEQYF	TGTGCCAGCACACCGACTAGCGGGATCTACGAGCAGTACTTC	TRBJ2-7	.	TRBD2	TRBV27
CAISGQGTEVFF	TGTGCCATCAGTGGCCAGGGGACTGAAGTTTTCTTT	TRBJ1-1	.	.	TRBV10-3
CASSLRRSNQPQHF	TGTGCCAGCAGTTTACGCAGGAGCAATCAGCCCCAGCATTTT	TRBJ1-5	.	.	TRBV27
CSVEEGLTGRNTIYF	TGCAGCGTTGAAGAAGGTCTCACGGGACGGAACACCATATATTTT	TRBJ1-3	.	.	TRBV29-1
CASSLGTVGGTQPQHF	TGTGCCAGCAGTTTAGGTACAGTTGGAGGAACTCAGCCCCAGCATTTT	TRBJ1-5	few	.	TRBV28
CASKAPYNEQFF	TGTGCCAGCAAGGCTCCCTACAATGAGCAGTTCTTC	TRBJ2-1	.	.	TRBV7-8
CASSQGRGLGQPQHF	TGTGCCAGCAGCCAGGGACGGGGGCTAGGTCAGCCCCAGCATTTT	TRBJ1-5	once	.	TRBV7-2
CASSAAPGTGELFF	TGTGCCAGCAGTGCGGCACCAGGCACCGGGGAGCTGTTTTTT	TRBJ2-2	.	.	TRBV6-4
CASSLGLSNEKLFF	TGTGCCAGCTCACTCGGGCTTAGTAATGAAAAACTGTTTTTT	TRBJ1-4	.	.	TRBV18
CASSLGRIGIEQYF	TGTGCCAGCAGCTTAGGTCGGATAGGGATCGAGCAGTACTTC	TRBJ2-7	.	.	TRBV7-8
CASSLSTGGSYEQYF	TGTGCCAGCAGCCTCTCGACAGGTGGGAGCTACGAGCAGTACTTC	TRBJ2-7	.	.	TRBV11-3
CASSTPILRSGTAPYEQYF	TGTGCCAGCAGTACCCCGATTCTCCGCTCCGGGACAGCCCCCTACGAGCAGTACTTC	TRBJ2-7	few	TRBD1	TRBV28
CASSERTGGRYGYTF	TGCGCCAGCAGTGAGAGGACAGGGGGCAGGTATGGCTACACCTTC	TRBJ1-2	.	TRBD1	TRBV10-2